The 13 T cell receptor beta chains reported below all come from one sample, sequenced in a study of blood T cell repertoires in COVID-19 (dated by TCRdb to 2020 to 2021). Preparation of the library involved the immunoSEQ multiplex PCR assay. TCRdb carries this immuneACCESS record with in-frame sequences only. Its versions omit some clonotypes, under half of them owing to an unresolved V gene in the studies checked, with the rest unexplained. The sample profile shows about 140,000 clones; 80% to 85% of them were found once. Together, the top ten hold about 4% of the sample. The sample was peripheral blood. The receptor source for this set is a woman older than 75 with acute or convalescent COVID-19.

The CDR3, as DNA: TGTGCCAGCAGTGAAGCGCTTCCAGGGGAGATGGCTAACTATGGCTACACCTTC. Translation gives CASSEALPGEMANYGYTF. The gene calls are TRBV6-1 and TRBJ1-2; the D gene is possibly TRBD1 (6 bases). CDR3 length equals 18 residues. V lost 0 bases to trimming and J lost 0 bases, with 17 bases between them. From germline, CDR1 is MNHNS and CDR2 SASEGT.

This clone was detected only a few times. The rearrangement uses TRBV19 and TRBJ1-5, with no clear D. Germline V gives CDR1 LNHDA, CDR2 SQIVND (reference sequence). The CDR3 is made up of 12 amino acids. Deletions cut 7 bases from V and 5 bases from J, with 9 bases between. Here the CDR3 DNA reads TGTGCCAGTAAACATCGGGATCAGCCCCAGCATTTT. It yields the protein CASKHRDQPQHF.

V gene TRBV10-3 combines with J gene TRBJ2-3, with TRBD2 as a possible D gene (5 bases). Germline V gene sequence: CDR1 ENHRY, CDR2 SYGVKD. The CDR3 is 16 amino acids. V gave up 0 bases and J gave up 4 bases, with 14 bases separating them. CDR3 nucleotide sequence: TGTGCCATCAGTGAGTCTTTGGGGAACGGGGCAGATACGCAGTATTTT. Protein sequence: CAISESLGNGADTQYF.

CDR3 coding DNA: TGTGCCAGCAGCCCCTCCGGACAGGGGCTAGGAAACACCATATATTTT. The encoded protein is CASSPSGQGLGNTIYF. The chain is built from TRBV4-2 and TRBJ1-3; 9 bases fit TRBD1. J lost 4 bases, V lost 4 bases, and 8 bases had no gene match. There are 16 residues in the CDR3. Germline V CDR1 and CDR2: LGHNA, YNFKEQ.

This clone was recorded once. The gene calls are TRBV18 and TRBJ2-5; 8 bases are shared with TRBD2. The CDR3 is 15 amino acids. The trim removed 4 bases at V and 1 base at J, leaving 5 bases unmatched. The germline V gene has CDR1 KGHSH and CDR2 LQKENI. The CDR3 DNA sequence: TGTGCCAGCTCACTGTGGACTAGCAGCCAAGAGACCCAGTACTTC. Encoded protein: CASSLWTSSQETQYF.

V usage is TRBV5-1 and J usage is TRBJ1-1; 7 positions agree with TRBD1. V lost 5 bases to trimming and J lost 1 base; unmatched junction nucleotides: 5. This CDR3 region has 14 residues. Germline CDR1 SGHRS, CDR2 YFSETQ. The CDR3 coding sequence is TGCGCCAGCAGAGTACAGGGGCCGAACACTGAAGCTTTCTTT. It yields the protein CASRVQGPNTEAFF.

The J gene is TRBJ1-1, the V gene TRBV2; the match to TRBD1 covers 12 bases. Germline trimming cut 3 bases from V and 4 bases from J; bases unmatched to any gene: 9. There are 17 residues in the CDR3. Germline V gene sequence: CDR1 SNHLY, CDR2 FYNNEI. CDR3 loop: CASSEGDRGRGGTEAFF. Written as DNA, the CDR3 is TGTGCCAGCAGTGAGGGGGACAGGGGGCGCGGGGGCACTGAAGCTTTCTTT.

The V call is TRBV5-1, the J call TRBJ2-7; 9 positions agree with TRBD1. Germline assignment: CDR1 SGHRS and CDR2 YFSETQ. This CDR3 region has 15 residues. Unmatched junction bases numbered 5, after V lost 2 bases and J lost 2 bases. The CDR3 bases are TGCGCCAGCAGCTTTGGACAGGGGCGCACCTACGAGCAGTACTTC. It codes for CASSFGQGRTYEQYF.

The chain employs TRBV5-6 and TRBJ2-7, with 7 bases identical to TRBD1. Unmatched junction bases numbered 6, after V lost 4 bases and J lost 5 bases. The CDR3 runs to 13 residues. CDR1 and CDR2 (germline): SGHDT, YYEEEE. This CDR3 is CASSQTGWNEQYF. CDR3 sequence (DNA): TGTGCCAGCAGCCAGACAGGGTGGAACGAGCAGTACTTC.

This chain connects TRBV5-4 to TRBJ1-3; D is ambiguous. This CDR3 has 15 residues. In germline, CDR1 is SGHNT, CDR2 YYREEE (reference sequence). V was clipped by 4 bases and J by 0 bases, with 11 bases between them. This chain's CDR3 is CASSKAGSSGNTIYF. As DNA, the CDR3 is TGTGCCAGCAGCAAAGCCGGGAGCTCTGGAAACACCATATATTTT.

This chain links TRBV6-7 with TRBJ2-6; 8 nucleotides agree with TRBD1. TRBV6-7 is an open reading frame whose function is uncertain. V was pared by 4 bases and J by 2 bases, with 4 bases of the junction left unmatched. The CDR3 sequence is 16 residues long. Here the CDR3 reads CASSFSRGPGANVLTF. In DNA form, the CDR3 reads TGTGCCAGCAGTTTTTCCAGGGGGCCTGGGGCCAACGTCCTGACTTTC.

The rearrangement uses TRBV5-1 and TRBJ1-1; the match to TRBD1 covers 7 bases. Per the germline V gene, CDR1 is SGHRS and CDR2 is YFSETQ. The length of the CDR3 is 14 residues. Trimming at V came to 2 bases and at J to 9 bases, leaving 10 bases not matched to a gene. The CDR3 region has the DNA TGCGCCAGCAGCTTATCGAGGACAGGACGTCAAGCTTTCTTT. This gives the protein CASSLSRTGRQAFF.

In nucleotides, the CDR3 is TGTGCCAGCAGCTCAGACAGGGGGCGGGCTGAAGCTTTCTTT. It yields the protein CASSSDRGRAEAFF. V gene TRBV5-6 combines with J gene TRBJ1-1, with TRBD1 matching over 10 bases. Per the germline V gene, CDR1 is SGHDT and CDR2 is YYEEEE. With V trimmed by 3 bases and J by 6 bases, 5 bases remained unmatched. The CDR3 has 14 residues.